Listed here are 15 T cell receptor beta chains from one sample, sequenced in a study of cytomegalovirus exposure and HLA in healthy donors. Clones were read by immunoSEQ multiplex PCR, and TCRdb kept only the in-frame ones, dropping some. The repertoire holds 180,000 or so clones, with roughly 88% as singletons. Source material: PBMCs. These TCRs come from a young woman in good health and CMV-seropositive.

V is TRBV14 and J is TRBJ1-2; D gene ambiguous. Germline V lookup: CDR1 SGHDN, CDR2 FVKESK. V was trimmed by 4 bases and J by 2 bases, leaving 14 bases between them. The CDR3 is 15 amino acids. The CDR3 DNA follows: TGTGCCAGCAGCCCAAGAGGGCCGGCCAACTATGGCTACACCTTC. Translated, it gives CASSPRGPANYGYTF.

The chain links TRBV9 to TRBJ2-1; TRBD2 matches 16 bases. CDR3 size: 18 residues. Germline CDR1 SGDLS, CDR2 YYNGEE. The junction had 12 bases not matched to a gene; V was cut back by 2 bases and J by 10 bases. The CDR3 nucleotides are TGTGCCAGCAGCGTGGGGACTAGCGGGAGGGCCTGGTCAGAAGAGCAGTTCTTC. Protein sequence: CASSVGTSGRAWSEEQFF. The full variable domain, completed using reference TRBV9 and TRBJ2-1, is DSGVTQTPKHLITATGQRVTLRCSPRSGDLSVYWYQQSLDQGLQFLIQYYNGEERAKGNILERFSAQQFPDLHSELNLSSLELGDSALYFCASSVGTSGRAWSEEQFFGPGTRLTVL.

The chain links TRBV30 to TRBJ2-1, with TRBD2 matching 10 bases. Looked up from germline, CDR1 is GTSNPN and CDR2 is SVGIG (reference sequence). The junction had 2 bases not matched to a gene; V was cut back by 1 base and J by 5 bases. The CDR3 sequence is 14 residues long. Here the CDR3 reads CAWSEGLADNEQFF. As DNA, the CDR3 is TGTGCCTGGAGTGAAGGACTAGCGGACAATGAGCAGTTCTTC. The complete variable domain, with remaining parts taken from reference TRBV30 and TRBJ2-1, reads SQTIHQWPATLVQPVGSPLSLECTVEGTSNPNLYWYRQAAGRGLQLLFYSVGIGQISSEVPQNLSASRPQDRQFILSSKKLLLSDSGFYLCAWSEGLADNEQFFGPGTRLTVL.

This chain joins TRBV6-5 and TRBJ2-7, with D perhaps TRBD1 (5 bases). This CDR3 spans 15 amino acids. Germline V lookup: CDR1 MNHEY, CDR2 SVGAGI. V lost 6 bases to trimming and J lost 0 bases, with 15 bases between them. In DNA, the CDR3 is TGTGCCAGCAGACCAGGCCGACAGAGCTCCTACGAGCAGTACTTC. Its protein is CASRPGRQSSYEQYF.

This chain connects TRBV19 to TRBJ2-3; the match to TRBD1 covers 9 bases. Germline-derived CDR1 and CDR2 are LNHDA and SQIVND (reference sequence). This CDR3 contains 16 residues. The V and J ends lost 0 bases and 4 bases, in that order; junction bases with no gene match: 5. CDR3 nucleotide sequence: TGTGCCAGTAGTATAGATCGGGACAGGGTCGCAGATACGCAGTATTTT. Encoded protein: CASSIDRDRVADTQYF.

This sequence joins TRBV11-2 and TRBJ1-5, with 8 bases identical to TRBD1. The CDR3 loop spans 13 amino acids. Germline CDR1 is SGHAT and CDR2 is FQNNGV. V dropped 5 bases and J dropped 8; count of bases not matched to a gene: 5. In nucleotides, the CDR3 is TGTGCCAGCAGCCAGGGGGCAGGCGAGCCCCAGCATTTT. Translating it yields CASSQGAGEPQHF.

The CDR3 region has the DNA TGTGCCAGCAGTTCGGCGGGAGGGCCTAGGACAGATACGCAGTATTTT. Amino acids: CASSSAGGPRTDTQYF. This chain joins TRBV6-5 and TRBJ2-3, with TRBD2 matching over 9 bases. Looked up from germline, CDR1 is MNHEY and CDR2 is SVGAGI. This CDR3 region has 16 residues. Trimming removed 4 bases from V and 3 bases from J; junction bases left unmatched: 8.

This clone showed up just once. CDR3 protein: CASGRLAGGRFF. CDR3 nucleotides: TGTGCCAGCGGGAGACTAGCGGGAGGGCGGTTCTTC. The V gene is TRBV28, the J gene TRBJ2-1, with TRBD2 matching 14 bases. The germline CDR1 and CDR2 sequences are MDHEN and SYDVKM. V gave up 8 bases and J gave up 15 bases; unmatched junction bases: 6. CDR3 length: 12 amino acids.

This rearrangement joins TRBV10-3 to TRBJ1-5, with D possibly TRBD1 on 5 matching bases. CDR3 length: 14 residues. Germline CDR1 ENHRY, CDR2 SYGVKD. Trimming removed 8 bases at V and 3 bases at J, with 14 bases between. CDR3 in DNA: TGTGCCATCGCTCCGGCCAGGGACAATCAGCCCCAGCATTTT. Translating gives CAIAPARDNQPQHF.

The gene calls are TRBV2 and TRBJ1-1, with D hard to call. CDR1 is SNHLY, CDR2 FYNNEI, per germline. The CDR3 is 15 residues long. Trimming took off 6 bases at V and 0 bases at J, with 14 bases between the two ends. DNA of the CDR3: TGTGCCAGCAGGTCGGCGGCGCAACTGAACACTGAAGCTTTCTTT. Translation gives CASRSAAQLNTEAFF.

This chain joins TRBV6-5 and TRBJ1-1, with a tentative D call TRBD1 (5 bases). This CDR3 region has 13 residues. Germline CDR1 is MNHEY and CDR2 is SVGAGI. Trimming took 5 bases from V and 4 from J, leaving 11 bases between them. CDR3 loop: CASSQGLGTEAFF. The CDR3 coding sequence is TGTGCCAGCAGTCAGGGTTTGGGCACTGAAGCTTTCTTT.

This chain links TRBV29-1 with TRBJ2-2; 12 nucleotides match TRBD1. The CDR3 has 16 amino acids. J was trimmed by 0 bases and V by 4 bases; bases with no gene match: 3. Germline V gene lookup returns CDR1 SQVTM and CDR2 ANQGSEA. In nucleotides, the CDR3 is TGCAGCGTTGCCGGGACAGGGGGCGCGAACACCGGGGAGCTGTTTTTT. Amino acid sequence: CSVAGTGGANTGELFF.

The chain uses TRBV28 and TRBJ2-3; a weak D match, TRBD2 (5 bases). The V and J ends lost 5 bases and 3 bases respectively, with 15 bases between them. This CDR3 is 15 amino acids long. The germline V gene has CDR1 MDHEN and CDR2 SYDVKM. CDR3 in amino acids: CASSPHGDGTDTQYF. The CDR3 DNA reads as TGTGCCAGCAGTCCTCACGGGGATGGGACAGATACGCAGTATTTT. Drawing the rest from reference TRBV28 and TRBJ2-3, the complete variable domain is DVKVTQSSRYLVKRTGEKVFLECVQDMDHENMFWYRQDPGLGLRLIYFSYDVKMKEKGDIPEGYSVSREKKERFSLILESASTNQTSMYLCASSPHGDGTDTQYFGPGTRLTVL.

The genes are TRBV5-4 and TRBJ2-5; possibly TRBD2 for D (7 bases). The V gene lost 4 bases and the J gene lost 5 bases, with 18 bases spanning the gap. Germline V gene data show CDR1 as SGHNT and CDR2 as YYREEE (reference sequence). The CDR3 is 15 amino acids. CDR3: CASSPGRGGFETQYF. The CDR3 nucleotides are TGTGCCAGCAGCCCCGGTCGCGGGGGCTTTGAGACCCAGTACTTC.

The genes are TRBV27 and TRBJ2-7, with D possibly matching TRBD2 (5 bases). V lost 3 bases and J 3 bases, leaving 12 bases between the germline ends. The length of the CDR3 is 14 residues. Germline CDR1 is MNHEY and CDR2 is SMNVEV (reference sequence). The CDR3 sequence: CASSLGGLHYEQYF. In DNA, the CDR3 is TGTGCCAGCAGTTTGGGCGGGTTACACTACGAGCAGTACTTC.